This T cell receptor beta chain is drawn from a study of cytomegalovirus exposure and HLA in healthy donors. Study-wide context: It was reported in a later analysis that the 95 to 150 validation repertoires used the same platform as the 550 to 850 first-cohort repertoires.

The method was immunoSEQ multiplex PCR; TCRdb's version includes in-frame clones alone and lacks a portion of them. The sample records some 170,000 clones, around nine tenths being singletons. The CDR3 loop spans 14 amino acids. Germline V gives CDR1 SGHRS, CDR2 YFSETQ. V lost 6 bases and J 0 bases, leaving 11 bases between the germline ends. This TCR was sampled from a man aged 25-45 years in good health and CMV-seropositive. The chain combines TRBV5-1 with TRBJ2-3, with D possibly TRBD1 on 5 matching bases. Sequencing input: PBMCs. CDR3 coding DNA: TGCGCCAGCAAATCACAGGTTAGCACAGATACGCAGTATTTT. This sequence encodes CASKSQVSTDTQYF.